A single sample gave rise to the 14 T cell receptor beta chains below, sequenced in a study of early T cells in non-severe SARS-CoV-2 infection. TCRdb passed the 5' RACE reads through MiXCR, listing each CDR3 protein once. The sample has 90,000 to 100,000 distinct CDR3 sequences, around 14% seen once. Sequenced input: whole blood. The receptors stem from an adult who was a healthcare worker with PCR-confirmed SARS-CoV-2 infection or an uninfected control (not recorded which).

This clonotype was recorded at least ten times. The rearrangement joins TRBV7-8 to TRBJ1-1; D unresolved. CDR1 and CDR2 (germline): SGHVS, FQNEAQ. This CDR3 comprises 13 residues. Trimming shortened V by 1 base and J by 2 bases, and 5 bases separated the two germline ends. The CDR3 DNA reads TGTGCCAGCAGCTTAGAGACAAACACTGAAGCTTTCTTT. Residues: CASSLETNTEAFF.

J is TRBJ2-5 and V is TRBV29-1; D call uncertain. CDR1 and CDR2 (germline): SQVTM, ANQGSEA. CDR3 length equals 13 residues. V shed 7 bases and J shed 1 base, with 13 bases lying between them. The CDR3 loop is CSALYPLQETQYF. The CDR3, as DNA: TGCAGCGCCCTATATCCCCTCCAAGAGACCCAGTACTTC.

This clonotype has ten or more counts. This sequence joins TRBV7-9 and TRBJ2-1; 12 bases are shared with TRBD2. The V and J ends lost 9 bases and 6 bases, in that order; junction bases with no gene match: 6. Germline loops: CDR1 SEHNR, CDR2 FQNEAQ (reference sequence). CDR3 length: 14 residues. CDR3: CASTLAGGLNEQFF. CDR3 coding DNA: TGTGCCAGTACCCTAGCGGGGGGGCTCAATGAGCAGTTCTTC.

The sample holds one count of this clonotype. The chain couples TRBV7-8 to TRBJ2-7; D remains unclear. This CDR3 comprises 15 residues. The germline V gene has CDR1 SGHVS and CDR2 FQNEAQ. Trimming cost V 5 bases and J 6 bases, with 20 bases left between them. DNA for the CDR3: TGTGCCAGCAGCGCCGGACGGACCACCGCCCGCGAGCAGTACTTC. Its translation: CASSAGRTTAREQYF.

The CDR3 DNA is TGTGCCAGTACGGGACAGGGCCTCGGAGATACGCAGTATTTT. It encodes CASTGQGLGDTQYF. V is TRBV6-1 and J is TRBJ2-3; 9 bases line up with TRBD1. J was trimmed by 5 bases and V by 9 bases; bases with no gene match: 9. Germline V gives CDR1 MNHNS, CDR2 SASEGT. The CDR3 spans 14 residues.

This clonotype was seen many times. The chain joins TRBV7-6 to TRBJ2-7; 7 bases match TRBD2. The CDR3 is 16 amino acids. Per germline, CDR1 SGHVS and CDR2 FNYEAQ. The V segment lost 0 bases and the J segment 2 bases; nucleotides outside the gene matches: 7. DNA for the CDR3: TGTGCCAGCAGCTTAGCGCGGGGGTCATACCCCTACGAGCAGTACTTC. Amino acid sequence: CASSLARGSYPYEQYF.

V gene TRBV29-1 combines with J gene TRBJ2-4; 10 bases agree with TRBD2. CDR1 is SQVTM and CDR2 is ANQGSEA in the germline V gene. There are 13 residues in the CDR3. After removal of 3 bases from V and 7 bases from J, the junction contained 3 bases not matched to a gene. The CDR3 bases are TGCAGCGTTGAGGGACTAGCGACTAACATTCAGTACTTC. Translation: CSVEGLATNIQYF.

The chain joins TRBV2 to TRBJ1-1; D not certain. V lost 7 bases to trimming and J lost 1 base, with 10 bases between them. Germline V CDR1 and CDR2: SNHLY, FYNNEI. This CDR3 has 13 residues. Here the CDR3 DNA reads TGTGCCAGCACACCCTTGGAGAACACTGAAGCTTTCTTT. It encodes CASTPLENTEAFF.

J is TRBJ2-3 and V is TRBV4-1; TRBD2 aligns across 9 bases. The V segment lost 4 bases and the J segment 1 base; nucleotides outside the gene matches: 6. Germline CDR1 and CDR2: MGHRA and YSYEKL. CDR3 size: 16 residues. This CDR3 is CASSPRGGEGTDTQYF. The CDR3 region has the DNA TGCGCCAGCAGCCCCCGCGGGGGGGAGGGCACAGATACGCAGTATTTT.

J is TRBJ1-1 and V is TRBV5-1, with D possibly being TRBD1 (5 bases). Germline CDR1 SGHRS, CDR2 YFSETQ. The CDR3 is 16 amino acids. Trimming took off 5 bases at V and 0 bases at J, with 17 bases between the two ends. The CDR3, as DNA: TGCGCCAGCAGTGCCCAGGGTAGTTCCATGAACACTGAAGCTTTCTTT. Translating it yields CASSAQGSSMNTEAFF.

The chain employs TRBV7-9 and TRBJ2-3; possibly TRBD2 for D (5 bases). The germline V gene has CDR1 SEHNR and CDR2 FQNEAQ (reference sequence). The CDR3 covers 13 residues. Trimming cost V 5 bases and J 5 bases, with 11 bases left between them. The CDR3 reads CASSPHSEDTQYF. CDR3 nucleotides: TGTGCCAGCAGCCCTCATAGCGAAGATACGCAGTATTTT.

This clonotype was found many times. The J gene is TRBJ1-2, the V gene TRBV11-2, with D possibly matching TRBD1 (5 bases). V lost 1 base to trimming and J lost 0 bases, with 9 bases between them. The CDR3 length is 15 residues. Germline values: CDR1 SGHAT, CDR2 FQNNGV. The DNA for the CDR3 is TGTGCCAGCAGCTTAGGGGGCTACACTAACTATGGCTACACCTTC. Translation: CASSLGGYTNYGYTF.

This clonotype was found many times. The DNA for the CDR3 is TGTGCCAGCAGCTTGGGCCCGCTAGCACCTTGGGGAGATACGCAGTATTTT. It is translated as CASSLGPLAPWGDTQYF. V and J are TRBV5-6 and TRBJ2-3, with D possibly TRBD2 on 5 matching bases. CDR3 length: 17 residues. The germline CDR1 and CDR2 sequences are SGHDT and YYEEEE. V was trimmed by 0 bases and J by 5 bases, leaving 19 bases between them.

Of note for this clonotype: A much bigger clone sits one base away, suggesting this may be a read error. The chain recombines TRBV11-2 with TRBJ2-7; D gene uncertain. The CDR3 length is 13 residues. Germline CDR1 SGHAT, CDR2 FQNNGV. The chain's CDR3 is CTSSLVPDYEQYF. The CDR3 DNA reads TGTACCAGCAGCTTAGTCCCCGACTACGAGCAGTACTTC.